The 8 T cell receptor beta chains below all came from one sample that was sequenced in a study of T cells after yellow fever vaccination. TCRdb itself ran the 5' RACE reads through MiXCR, one entry per CDR3 protein. Of hundreds of thousands of distinct CDR3 sequences in the sample, roughly 8.7% were seen once. Sequencing used PBMCs, obtained on the day of the first yellow fever vaccination. The receptors shown here come from a young man who received the YFV17D yellow fever vaccine.

The V and J genes are TRBV15 and TRBJ2-2; D uncertain. The germline gives CDR1 LNHNV, CDR2 YYDKDF (reference sequence). The CDR3 has 19 amino acids. Trimming cost V 4 bases and J 9 bases, with 30 bases left between them. The CDR3: CATSKPIGTDDNPIRELFF. Here the CDR3 DNA reads TGTGCCACCAGCAAACCGATTGGAACGGACGACAACCCCATCCGGGAGCTGTTTTTT.

This clonotype was detected only a few times. The genes are TRBV12-3 or TRBV12-4 and TRBJ2-2; 8 positions agree with TRBD2. The length of the CDR3 is 16 residues. With 6 bases clipped from V and 4 bases from J, the junction kept 10 bases outside the gene matches. The CDR3 reads CASSRRARGVTGELFF. The CDR3 coding sequence is TGTGCCAGCAGCCGCCGGGCGCGGGGGGTCACCGGGGAGCTGTTTTTT.

This clonotype was observed a few times. V gene TRBV7-9 combines with J gene TRBJ2-2; D tentatively reads TRBD1 or TRBD2 (5 bases each). The CDR3 is 12 amino acids. Germline CDR1 and CDR2: SEHNR and FQNEAQ (reference sequence). CDR3 sequence reads: CSPGPSTGELFF. Here the CDR3 DNA reads TGTAGCCCGGGACCGAGCACCGGGGAGCTGTTTTTT.

This clonotype was found many times. V usage is TRBV4-1 and J usage is TRBJ2-1; D unclear. V dropped 3 bases and J dropped 5 bases, with 5 bases sitting between them. The CDR3 is made up of 12 amino acids. Germline assignment: CDR1 MGHRA and CDR2 YSYEKL. CDR3 protein: CASSQFNNEQFF. The CDR3 DNA is TGCGCCAGCAGCCAGTTCAACAATGAGCAGTTCTTC.

This clonotype has at least ten counts. At one end, the junction sequence differs from germline, possibly due to a read error. The chain employs TRBV5-4 and TRBJ2-1, with TRBD1 matching 8 bases. Germline CDR1 and CDR2: SGHNT and YYREEE (reference sequence). This CDR3 spans 15 amino acids. The CDR3 region is CASSLDRAKYNEQFF. The CDR3, as DNA: TGTGCCAGCAGTTTGGACAGGGCTAAATACAATGAGCAGTTCTTC.

In DNA form, the CDR3 reads TGTGCCAGCGGGCAGGGGTCTTCACCCCTCCACTTT. Translated: CASGQGSSPLHF. V and J are TRBV7-3 and TRBJ1-6, with D possibly being TRBD1 (6 bases). Trimming shortened V by 8 bases and J by 9 bases, and 11 bases separated the two germline ends. Germline CDR1 SGHTA, CDR2 FQGTGA. The CDR3 covers 12 residues.

This clonotype showed up just a few times. V usage is TRBV4-3 and J usage is TRBJ1-2, with D unresolved. The CDR3 consists of 15 residues. Germline V gives CDR1 LGHNA, CDR2 YSLEER. Deletions cut 1 base from V and 4 bases from J, with 13 bases between. Here the CDR3 DNA reads TGCGCCAGCAGCCAAGCGGGCGGGCGATTCTATGGCTACACCTTC. This codes for CASSQAGGRFYGYTF.

This clonotype was found a few times. CDR3 nucleotides: TGTGCCAGCACGGGACAGGGAAATTCACCCCTCCACTTT. As protein: CASTGQGNSPLHF. The gene calls are TRBV27 and TRBJ1-6; TRBD1 agrees at 9 bases. This CDR3 has 13 amino acids. Germline CDR1 and CDR2: MNHEY and SMNVEV (reference sequence). With 7 bases clipped from V and 7 bases from J, the junction kept 2 bases outside the gene matches.